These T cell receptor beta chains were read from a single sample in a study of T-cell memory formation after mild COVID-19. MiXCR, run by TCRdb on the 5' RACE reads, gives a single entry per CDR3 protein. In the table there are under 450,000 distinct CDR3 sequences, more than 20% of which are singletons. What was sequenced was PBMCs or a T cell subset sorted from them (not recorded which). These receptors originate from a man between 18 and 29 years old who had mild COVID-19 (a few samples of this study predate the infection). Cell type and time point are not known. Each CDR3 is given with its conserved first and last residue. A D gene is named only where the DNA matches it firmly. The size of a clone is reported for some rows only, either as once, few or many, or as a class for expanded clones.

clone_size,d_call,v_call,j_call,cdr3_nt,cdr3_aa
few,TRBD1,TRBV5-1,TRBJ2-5,TGCGCCAGCACCCGTACAGGGACAGCTGTTCAAGAGACCCAGTACTTC,CASTRTGTAVQETQYF
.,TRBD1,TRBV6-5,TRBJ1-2,TGTGCCAGCAGTCCCCAGGGGGGTTTTAACTATGGCTACACCTTC,CASSPQGGFNYGYTF
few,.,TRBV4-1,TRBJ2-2,TGCGCCAGCAGCCAAGCCTCCCGGGGGAACACCGGGGAGCTGTTTTTT,CASSQASRGNTGELFF
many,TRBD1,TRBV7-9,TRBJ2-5,TGTGCCAGCAACACAGGGGCGCAAGAGACCCAGTACTTC,CASNTGAQETQYF
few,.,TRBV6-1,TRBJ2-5,TGTGCCAGCAGTGAAGGTCGCGGCTTCGGAGAGACCCAGTACTTC,CASSEGRGFGETQYF
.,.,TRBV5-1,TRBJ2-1,TGCGCCAGCAGCCAATACTCCTACAATGAGCAGTTCTTC,CASSQYSYNEQFF
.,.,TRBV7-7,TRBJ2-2,TGTGCCAGCAGCTCCGACTGGGGGACCGGGGAGCTGTTTTTT,CASSSDWGTGELFF
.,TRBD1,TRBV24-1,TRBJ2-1,TGTGCCACCGCAACAGGACAGGGGTTTAATAATGAGCAGTTCTTC,CATATGQGFNNEQFF
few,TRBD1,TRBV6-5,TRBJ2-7,TGTGCCAGCAGTTTACAGGGGACAGGTTACGAGCAGTACTTC,CASSLQGTGYEQYF
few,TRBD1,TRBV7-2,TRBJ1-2,TGTGCCAGCAGCTTAGCACCACAGGGGGCTCTAATCTATGGCTACACCTTC,CASSLAPQGALIYGYTF
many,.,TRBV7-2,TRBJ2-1,TGTGCCAGCGCCTCTGTCGGGGTACACAATGAGCAGTTCTTC,CASASVGVHNEQFF
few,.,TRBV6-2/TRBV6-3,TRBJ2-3,TGTGCCAGCAGTTACGGATCAGCCTCAGGCGATACGCAGTATTTT,CASSYGSASGDTQYF
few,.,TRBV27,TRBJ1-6,TGTGCCAGCAGTTTAGGCCAGCCGCCTCCTTCACCCCTCCACTTT,CASSLGQPPPSPLHF
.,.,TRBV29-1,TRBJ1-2,TGCAGCGTCCGGACGGTGGGGGGCTACACCTTC,CSVRTVGGYTF
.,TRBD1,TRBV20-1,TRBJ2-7,TGCAGTGCTCCGGACAGGATGGGAGCGGACTCCTACGAGCAGTACTTC,CSAPDRMGADSYEQYF
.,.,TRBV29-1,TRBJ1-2,TGCAGCGTCGCGTCGGGAGGCAGTCGAGGCTACACCTTC,CSVASGGSRGYTF
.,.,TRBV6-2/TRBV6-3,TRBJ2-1,TGTGCCAGCAGAAATGACTACAATGAGCAGTTCTTC,CASRNDYNEQFF
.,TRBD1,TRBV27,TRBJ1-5,TGTGCCAGCAGACGACAGGGGGGTCTTCATTTT,CASRRQGGLHF